Sequencing of this TCR beta chain was carried out in a study of tumor and adjacent non-tumor tissue in lung cancer. TCRbeta libraries were built with three rounds of nested PCR, modified from ARM-PCR. TCRdb redid the calling of the multiplex PCR reads with MiXCR, one entry per CDR3 protein. This table holds tens of thousands of distinct CDR3 sequences, around 60% found once. As regards this clonotype: Its antigen is as yet unknown.

No cell sorting was done before RNA was extracted from the tissue. Whole-study results and caveats: Normal lung showed higher cumulative top 100 clone frequency than tumor. TCR diversity was significantly greater in tumor than normal lung tissue.

Per germline, CDR1 MNHNS and CDR2 SASEGT. The CDR3 spans 14 residues. V shed 9 bases, J shed 6 bases, and the junction held 7 bases outside the gene matches. The specimen was lung tumor tissue. The origin of this receptor is a man in his forties or fifties with non-small cell lung cancer. V and J are TRBV6-1 and TRBJ2-2; 10 bases match TRBD2. In DNA, the CDR3 is TGTGCCAGTCTAGCGGGAGCCTGCGCCGGGGAGCTGTTTTTT. As protein: CASLAGACAGELFF.